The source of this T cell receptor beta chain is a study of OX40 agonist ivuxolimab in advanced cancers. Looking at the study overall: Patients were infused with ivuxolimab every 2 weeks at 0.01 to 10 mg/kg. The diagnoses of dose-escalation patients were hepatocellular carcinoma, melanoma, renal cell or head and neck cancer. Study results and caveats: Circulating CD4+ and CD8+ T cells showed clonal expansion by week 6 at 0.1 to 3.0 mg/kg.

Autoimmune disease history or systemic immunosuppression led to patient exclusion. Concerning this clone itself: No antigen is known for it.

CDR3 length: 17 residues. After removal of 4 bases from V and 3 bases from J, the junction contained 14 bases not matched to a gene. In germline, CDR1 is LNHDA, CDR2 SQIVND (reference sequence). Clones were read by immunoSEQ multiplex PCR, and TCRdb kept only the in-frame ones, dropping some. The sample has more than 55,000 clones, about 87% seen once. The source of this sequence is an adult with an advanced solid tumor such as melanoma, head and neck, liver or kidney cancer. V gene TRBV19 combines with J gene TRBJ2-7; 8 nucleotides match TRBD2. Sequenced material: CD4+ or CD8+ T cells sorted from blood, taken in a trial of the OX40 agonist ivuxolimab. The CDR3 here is CASSTSGSPSSGYEQYF. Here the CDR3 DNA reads TGTGCCAGTAGTACGAGCGGGAGTCCGTCCTCGGGCTACGAGCAGTACTTC.